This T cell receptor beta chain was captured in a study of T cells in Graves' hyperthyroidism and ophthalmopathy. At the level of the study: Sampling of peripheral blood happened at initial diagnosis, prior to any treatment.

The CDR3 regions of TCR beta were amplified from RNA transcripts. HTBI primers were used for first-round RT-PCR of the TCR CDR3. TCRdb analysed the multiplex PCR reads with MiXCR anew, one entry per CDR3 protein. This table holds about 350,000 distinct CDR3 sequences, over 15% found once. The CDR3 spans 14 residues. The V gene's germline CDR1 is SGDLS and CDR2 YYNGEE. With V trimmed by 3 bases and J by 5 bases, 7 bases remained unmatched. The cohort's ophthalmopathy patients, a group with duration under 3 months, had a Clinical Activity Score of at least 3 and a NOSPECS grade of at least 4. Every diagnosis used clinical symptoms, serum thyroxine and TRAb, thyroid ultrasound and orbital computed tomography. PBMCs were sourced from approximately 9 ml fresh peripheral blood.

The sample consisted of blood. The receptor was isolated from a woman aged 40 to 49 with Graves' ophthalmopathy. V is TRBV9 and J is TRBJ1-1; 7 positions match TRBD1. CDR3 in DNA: TGTGCCAGCAGCGCGGGACAGATGAGGACTGAAGCTTTCTTT. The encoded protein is CASSAGQMRTEAFF.